The source of this TCR beta chain is a study of blood T cell repertoires in COVID-19. The V gene's germline CDR1 is SGHTA and CDR2 FQGNSA. V shed 10 bases and J 7 bases; nucleotides not matched to a gene: 3. The CDR3 has 12 residues. Everyone who took part was roughly 18 to 89 years old, and they came from roughly 25 US areas. In the original workflow: Reference gene primer amplification yielded estimated nucleated cell counts. TCRdb's table, derived via immunoSEQ multiplex PCR, lists solely in-frame clones and lacks some. That table furnishes V, J and clone size, whereas the DNA furnished D and trimming. The sample shows about 180,000 clones, 75% to 90% of them seen only once.

The sequencing input was PBMCs or T cells enriched from blood (not recorded which). This chain connects TRBV7-2 to TRBJ2-4, with TRBD1 matching over 11 bases. The clonotype was recovered from a man aged 35 to 55 who had recovered from COVID-19. In DNA form, the CDR3 reads TGTGCCATGGGACAGGGGGGGAACATTCAGTACTTC. Residues: CAMGQGGNIQYF.